A selection of T cell receptor beta chains follows, all from one sample in a study of blood T cell repertoires in COVID-19. Only in-frame clones appear in the TCRdb table, and some are missing; sequencing was by immunoSEQ multiplex PCR. The sample includes over 90,000 clones, 89% seen only once; the top ten take roughly 3.5%. The sample consisted of peripheral blood. The receptors here all came from a woman in her 70s with acute or convalescent COVID-19. Each CDR3 is given with its conserved first and last residue. The order of the fields is D gene, V gene, J gene, clone size, CDR3 length, CDR3 DNA, CDR3 protein. The D gene is left open where the match is weak. Clone sizes are given selectively: once, few, many, or a class where the clone is expanded.

D gene: NA
V gene: TRBV5-1
J gene: TRBJ1-1
clone size: NA
CDR3 length: 14
CDR3 DNA: TGCGCCAGCAGCTTGCCGACACCGAACACTGAAGCTTTCTTT
CDR3 protein: CASSLPTPNTEAFF

D gene: NA
V gene: TRBV18
J gene: TRBJ2-7
clone size: NA
CDR3 length: 15
CDR3 DNA: TGTGCCAGCTCACCACCCAAAGGTACAGTATACGAGCAGTACTTC
CDR3 protein: CASSPPKGTVYEQYF

D gene: TRBD1
V gene: TRBV7-2
J gene: TRBJ2-7
clone size: NA
CDR3 length: 14
CDR3 DNA: TGTGCCAGCAGCACCAGACAGGGTTCCTACGAGCAGTACTTC
CDR3 protein: CASSTRQGSYEQYF

D gene: NA
V gene: TRBV11-2
J gene: TRBJ2-7
clone size: NA
CDR3 length: 15
CDR3 DNA: TGTGCCAGCAGCGCGTCGCAGGGCCTTTCCTACGAGCAGTACTTC
CDR3 protein: CASSASQGLSYEQYF

D gene: TRBD1
V gene: TRBV11-2
J gene: TRBJ2-2
clone size: NA
CDR3 length: 19
CDR3 DNA: TGTGCCAGCAGCTTAAAACCGGGACAGAGCATCGGGATCACCGGGGAGCTGTTTTTT
CDR3 protein: CASSLKPGQSIGITGELFF

D gene: NA
V gene: TRBV10-3
J gene: TRBJ1-2
clone size: NA
CDR3 length: 13
CDR3 DNA: TGTGCCATCAGTGAGGGGCAGGGCTATGGCTACACCTTC
CDR3 protein: CAISEGQGYGYTF

D gene: NA
V gene: TRBV6-1
J gene: TRBJ1-5
clone size: NA
CDR3 length: 16
CDR3 DNA: TGTGCCAGCAGTGAATTAGTTCCCCCGTACAATCAGCCCCAGCATTTT
CDR3 protein: CASSELVPPYNQPQHF

D gene: NA
V gene: TRBV11-3
J gene: TRBJ2-1
clone size: NA
CDR3 length: 14
CDR3 DNA: TGTGCCAGCAGCTTAGTTCGGGGAAGCAATGAGCAGTTCTTC
CDR3 protein: CASSLVRGSNEQFF

D gene: TRBD2
V gene: TRBV7-9
J gene: TRBJ2-3
clone size: NA
CDR3 length: 17
CDR3 DNA: TGTGCCAGCAGCTCCAATAGCGGGGGAGTTATCACAGATACGCAGTATTTT
CDR3 protein: CASSSNSGGVITDTQYF

D gene: NA
V gene: TRBV5-8
J gene: TRBJ1-1
clone size: NA
CDR3 length: 13
CDR3 DNA: TGTGCCAGCAGCTTCGCGGTGAACACTGAAGCTTTCTTT
CDR3 protein: CASSFAVNTEAFF

D gene: NA
V gene: TRBV19
J gene: TRBJ1-5
clone size: NA
CDR3 length: 15
CDR3 DNA: TGTGCCAGTAGTAGCTCCACAGGGATGGGTCAGCCCCAGCATTTT
CDR3 protein: CASSSSTGMGQPQHF

D gene: TRBD2
V gene: TRBV29-1
J gene: TRBJ2-1
clone size: NA
CDR3 length: 13
CDR3 DNA: TGCAGCGGCGGGACTAGCGGCTACAATGAGCAGTTCTTC
CDR3 protein: CSGGTSGYNEQFF

D gene: NA
V gene: TRBV18
J gene: TRBJ2-3
clone size: NA
CDR3 length: 13
CDR3 DNA: TGTGCCAGCTCACCGGCCCTCGCAGATACGCAGTATTTT
CDR3 protein: CASSPALADTQYF

D gene: NA
V gene: TRBV30
J gene: TRBJ1-2
clone size: NA
CDR3 length: 11
CDR3 DNA: TGTGCCTGGAGTTTAAACTATGGCTACACCTTC
CDR3 protein: CAWSLNYGYTF

D gene: NA
V gene: TRBV28
J gene: TRBJ1-2
clone size: NA
CDR3 length: 12
CDR3 DNA: TGTGCCAGCATCCACAGAAACTATGGCTACACCTTC
CDR3 protein: CASIHRNYGYTF

D gene: NA
V gene: TRBV2
J gene: TRBJ2-2
clone size: NA
CDR3 length: 14
CDR3 DNA: TGTGCCAGCAGTGGGCAGTCGAACACCGGGGAGCTGTTTTTT
CDR3 protein: CASSGQSNTGELFF

D gene: TRBD1
V gene: TRBV18
J gene: TRBJ1-4
clone size: NA
CDR3 length: 16
CDR3 DNA: TGTGCCAGCTCACCCGGACAGGTTGCAACTAATGAAAAACTGTTTTTT
CDR3 protein: CASSPGQVATNEKLFF

D gene: NA
V gene: TRBV27
J gene: TRBJ1-5
clone size: NA
CDR3 length: 16
CDR3 DNA: TGTGCCAGCAGACCCGTACAGGGAACCCTCAATCAGCCCCAGCATTTT
CDR3 protein: CASRPVQGTLNQPQHF

D gene: NA
V gene: TRBV5-1
J gene: TRBJ1-1
clone size: NA
CDR3 length: 12
CDR3 DNA: TGCGCCAGCAGCTTTAGGAACACTGAAGCTTTCTTT
CDR3 protein: CASSFRNTEAFF

D gene: TRBD2
V gene: TRBV15
J gene: TRBJ2-3
clone size: once
CDR3 length: 13
CDR3 DNA: TGTGCCACCACGGGGGGACTCACAGATACGCAGTATTTT
CDR3 protein: CATTGGLTDTQYF

D gene: NA
V gene: TRBV27
J gene: TRBJ1-2
clone size: NA
CDR3 length: 15
CDR3 DNA: TGTGCCAGCAGTTTGAACGAACAGGTCCCCGATGGCTACACCTTC
CDR3 protein: CASSLNEQVPDGYTF

D gene: NA
V gene: TRBV24-1
J gene: TRBJ2-2
clone size: NA
CDR3 length: 15
CDR3 DNA: TGTGCCACCAGTGATTCAGGGGTGAACACCGGGGAGCTGTTTTTT
CDR3 protein: CATSDSGVNTGELFF

D gene: TRBD2
V gene: TRBV30
J gene: TRBJ2-2
clone size: NA
CDR3 length: 14
CDR3 DNA: TGTGCCTGGAGTCGCCTAGCGGGACACGGGGAGCTGTTTTTT
CDR3 protein: CAWSRLAGHGELFF

D gene: NA
V gene: TRBV3-1/TRBV3-2
J gene: TRBJ1-1
clone size: NA
CDR3 length: 14
CDR3 DNA: TGTGCCAGCAGCCAGTTCAGGGTGGACACTGAAGCTTTCTTT
CDR3 protein: CASSQFRVDTEAFF

D gene: TRBD2
V gene: TRBV27
J gene: TRBJ2-7
clone size: NA
CDR3 length: 15
CDR3 DNA: TGTGCCAGCAGTCCAGGGACTAGCGGGACCTACGAGCAGTACTTC
CDR3 protein: CASSPGTSGTYEQYF

D gene: NA
V gene: TRBV7-9
J gene: TRBJ1-4
clone size: NA
CDR3 length: 14
CDR3 DNA: TGTGCCAGCAGCCCCCCGGCAGGGGCCGAAAAACTGTTTTTT
CDR3 protein: CASSPPAGAEKLFF

D gene: NA
V gene: TRBV7-9
J gene: TRBJ2-3
clone size: NA
CDR3 length: 14
CDR3 DNA: TGTGCCAGCAGCTTAACATTGACAGAAGGTACGCAGTATTTT
CDR3 protein: CASSLTLTEGTQYF

D gene: TRBD1
V gene: TRBV13
J gene: TRBJ1-2
clone size: NA
CDR3 length: 15
CDR3 DNA: TGTGCCAGCAGCTTAGGGACAGGGGCCGAATCGGGCTACACCTTC
CDR3 protein: CASSLGTGAESGYTF

D gene: TRBD1
V gene: TRBV11-2
J gene: TRBJ1-4
clone size: NA
CDR3 length: 17
CDR3 DNA: TGTGCCAGCAGCTTAATTGGACAGGGGGGAGCGAGTGAAAAACTGTTTTTT
CDR3 protein: CASSLIGQGGASEKLFF

D gene: TRBD2
V gene: TRBV3-1/TRBV3-2
J gene: TRBJ2-3
clone size: NA
CDR3 length: 15
CDR3 DNA: TGTGCCAGCCAAAACTTAGGGACTATCACAGATACGCAGTATTTT
CDR3 protein: CASQNLGTITDTQYF

D gene: TRBD2
V gene: TRBV11-2
J gene: TRBJ2-2
clone size: NA
CDR3 length: 16
CDR3 DNA: TGTGCCAGCAGCTTAGAGGCTAGCGGGGGGGCCGGGGAGCTGTTTTTT
CDR3 protein: CASSLEASGGAGELFF

D gene: TRBD1
V gene: TRBV11-2
J gene: TRBJ1-2
clone size: NA
CDR3 length: 16
CDR3 DNA: TGTGCCAGCAGCTCTGACCACAGGGGGCGGAGGTATGGCTACACCTTC
CDR3 protein: CASSSDHRGRRYGYTF

D gene: NA
V gene: TRBV6-4
J gene: TRBJ1-2
clone size: NA
CDR3 length: 13
CDR3 DNA: TGTGCCAGCAGTGACTCGAACAGATGGGGCTACACCTTC
CDR3 protein: CASSDSNRWGYTF

D gene: TRBD2
V gene: TRBV6-5
J gene: TRBJ2-7
clone size: NA
CDR3 length: 13
CDR3 DNA: TGTGCCAGCAGTCGGAGTGGGGGGGGCGAGCAGTACTTC
CDR3 protein: CASSRSGGGEQYF

D gene: NA
V gene: TRBV5-5
J gene: TRBJ2-5
clone size: NA
CDR3 length: 15
CDR3 DNA: TGTGCCAGCAGTTACGAGGCGGGTTCGGGAGAGACCCAGTACTTC
CDR3 protein: CASSYEAGSGETQYF

D gene: NA
V gene: TRBV29-1
J gene: TRBJ1-4
clone size: few
CDR3 length: 14
CDR3 DNA: TGCAGCGTAGTCGTCGTGGGGCCCAATGAAAAACTGTTTTTT
CDR3 protein: CSVVVVGPNEKLFF

D gene: NA
V gene: TRBV18
J gene: TRBJ1-1
clone size: NA
CDR3 length: 15
CDR3 DNA: TGTGCCAGCTCAGGGATGGGACACCAGAACACTGAAGCTTTCTTT
CDR3 protein: CASSGMGHQNTEAFF

D gene: NA
V gene: TRBV28
J gene: TRBJ1-2
clone size: NA
CDR3 length: 12
CDR3 DNA: TGTGCCAGCAGCCTTCGACAGTATGGCTACACCTTC
CDR3 protein: CASSLRQYGYTF

D gene: NA
V gene: TRBV27
J gene: TRBJ2-5
clone size: NA
CDR3 length: 15
CDR3 DNA: TGTGCCAGCAGTTTACTAGCAACGGTGGGGGAGACCCAGTACTTC
CDR3 protein: CASSLLATVGETQYF

D gene: NA
V gene: TRBV28
J gene: TRBJ1-2
clone size: NA
CDR3 length: 13
CDR3 DNA: TGTGCCAGCAGGTCGACGGGGAATTATGGCTACACCTTC
CDR3 protein: CASRSTGNYGYTF

D gene: NA
V gene: TRBV29-1
J gene: TRBJ2-2
clone size: NA
CDR3 length: 14
CDR3 DNA: TGCAGCGTTGAGGCCAACAGGGTCACCGGGGAGCTGTTTTTT
CDR3 protein: CSVEANRVTGELFF

D gene: TRBD1
V gene: TRBV27
J gene: TRBJ1-2
clone size: NA
CDR3 length: 14
CDR3 DNA: TGTGCCAGCAGTTTCTGGGACAGGGGGTTAGGCTACACCTTC
CDR3 protein: CASSFWDRGLGYTF

D gene: NA
V gene: TRBV4-1
J gene: TRBJ1-6
clone size: NA
CDR3 length: 15
CDR3 DNA: TGCGCCAGCAGCCAAGACCAGGACACCATTTCACCCCTCCACTTT
CDR3 protein: CASSQDQDTISPLHF

D gene: NA
V gene: TRBV7-6
J gene: TRBJ1-2
clone size: NA
CDR3 length: 15
CDR3 DNA: TGTGCCAGCAGCCCAGTCGGGGCAGGGGACTATGGCTACACCTTC
CDR3 protein: CASSPVGAGDYGYTF

D gene: TRBD2
V gene: TRBV5-1
J gene: TRBJ2-7
clone size: NA
CDR3 length: 15
CDR3 DNA: TGCGCCAGCAGCTTAACTAGCGGGAGGGGATACGAGCAGTACTTC
CDR3 protein: CASSLTSGRGYEQYF

D gene: TRBD2
V gene: TRBV7-2
J gene: TRBJ2-3
clone size: NA
CDR3 length: 16
CDR3 DNA: TGTGCCAGCAGCTTAGCGATGGCGGGGGGCACAGATACGCAGTATTTT
CDR3 protein: CASSLAMAGGTDTQYF

D gene: TRBD2
V gene: TRBV10-1
J gene: TRBJ2-5
clone size: few
CDR3 length: 13
CDR3 DNA: TGCGCCAGCAGTGAGACCCCGGGGGGGACCCAGTACTTC
CDR3 protein: CASSETPGGTQYF

D gene: NA
V gene: TRBV7-9
J gene: TRBJ2-7
clone size: NA
CDR3 length: 15
CDR3 DNA: TGTGCCAGCAGCTTAGATGGGTTTTTTCCGACCACGGGGTACTTC
CDR3 protein: CASSLDGFFPTTGYF

D gene: TRBD2
V gene: TRBV19
J gene: TRBJ2-1
clone size: few
CDR3 length: 18
CDR3 DNA: TGTGCCAGTAGTCCTGATAGCGGGAGTTTGAGGTCCTACAATGAGCAGTTCTTC
CDR3 protein: CASSPDSGSLRSYNEQFF

D gene: NA
V gene: TRBV5-1
J gene: TRBJ1-3
clone size: NA
CDR3 length: 14
CDR3 DNA: TGCGCCAGCAGCTGGACGACAGGTGGAAACACCATATATTTT
CDR3 protein: CASSWTTGGNTIYF

D gene: NA
V gene: TRBV2
J gene: TRBJ2-5
clone size: NA
CDR3 length: 10
CDR3 DNA: TGTGCCAGCTCGGGAGAGACCCAGTACTTC
CDR3 protein: CASSGETQYF

D gene: NA
V gene: TRBV28
J gene: TRBJ1-5
clone size: NA
CDR3 length: 14
CDR3 DNA: TGTGCCAGCAGTTTAGGCAGGGTGGGACAGCCCCAGCATTTT
CDR3 protein: CASSLGRVGQPQHF

D gene: NA
V gene: TRBV5-1
J gene: TRBJ1-6
clone size: NA
CDR3 length: 15
CDR3 DNA: TGCGCCAGCAGCTTGGTGGGGCAGGATAATTCACCCCTCCACTTT
CDR3 protein: CASSLVGQDNSPLHF

D gene: TRBD2
V gene: TRBV19
J gene: TRBJ2-2
clone size: NA
CDR3 length: 18
CDR3 DNA: TGTGCCAGTAGTATAAGGACTAGCGGGGGGAGATACACCGGGGAGCTGTTTTTT
CDR3 protein: CASSIRTSGGRYTGELFF